The 13 T cell receptor beta chains reported below all come from one sample, sequenced in a study of T cell responses to AZD1222 COVID-19 vaccine. This table comes from immunoSEQ multiplex PCR, and its TCRdb copy is limited to in-frame clones, with some not included. This sample has 110,000 or so clones; 70% to 90% occur once, and the top ten carry about 4.5%. Sequences were derived from peripheral blood, sampled 28 days after the second AZD1222 dose. The receptor set was obtained from an adult who received the AZD1222 COVID-19 vaccine.

V usage is TRBV7-2 and J usage is TRBJ2-6; D remains ambiguous. Germline CDR1 and CDR2: SGHTA and FQGNSA. With 1 base removed from V and 4 bases from J, the gap between germline ends came to 8 bases. This CDR3 spans 15 amino acids. This CDR3 reads CASSLGRFGANVLTF. In DNA, the CDR3 is TGTGCCAGCAGCTTAGGTCGGTTCGGGGCCAACGTCCTGACTTTC. The full variable domain, its missing parts supplied by reference TRBV7-2 and TRBJ2-6, is GAGVSQSPSNKVTEKGKDVELRCDPISGHTALYWYRQSLGQGLEFLIYFQGNSAPDKSGLPSDRFSAERTGGSVSTLTIQRTQQEDSAVYLCASSLGRFGANVLTFGAGSRLTVL.

This clone has only one observation. The chain links TRBV5-1 to TRBJ2-7; TRBD1 matches 8 bases. Losses at the gene ends were 3 bases for V and 3 bases for J; bases not matched to a gene: 17. Germline V gene lookup returns CDR1 SGHRS and CDR2 YFSETQ. The CDR3 length is 18 residues. CDR3 DNA sequence: TGCGCCAGCAGCTGGACGGTACCGGAGGACAGGGTATACTACGAGCAGTACTTC. As protein: CASSWTVPEDRVYYEQYF.

This chain uses TRBV6-4 with TRBJ2-7; 7 positions match TRBD1. Germline V gene data show CDR1 as MRHNA and CDR2 as SNTAGT. The trim removed 3 bases at V and 3 bases at J, leaving 8 bases unmatched. CDR3 length: 15 amino acids. CDR3 protein: CASSDWGRGYYEQYF. The CDR3 coding sequence is TGTGCCAGCAGTGATTGGGGCAGGGGGTACTACGAGCAGTACTTC.

The rearrangement links TRBV19 to TRBJ1-1; 7 bases are shared with TRBD1. This CDR3 has 16 amino acids. The J segment lost 5 bases and the V segment lost 0 bases, leaving 9 bases of the junction unmatched. The germline gives CDR1 LNHDA, CDR2 SQIVND (reference sequence). CDR3 loop: CASSIDMAGGDTEAFF. CDR3 DNA: TGTGCCAGTAGTATAGATATGGCAGGGGGTGATACTGAAGCTTTCTTT.

This rearrangement joins TRBV6-6 to TRBJ2-1, with D possibly being TRBD1 (6 bases). Germline loops: CDR1 MNHNY, CDR2 SVGAGI (reference sequence). V lost 5 bases, J lost 9 bases, and 17 bases lay in between. The CDR3 sequence is 14 residues long. In DNA, the CDR3 is TGTGCCAGCAGTGGAAACAGGGAAGGTGGTGAGCAGTTCTTC. Translated: CASSGNREGGEQFF.

The chain is built from TRBV25-1 and TRBJ1-2, with a tentative D call TRBD1 (5 bases). The CDR3 consists of 13 residues. The V end was cut by 7 bases, the J end by 4 bases, with 13 bases between. Germline lookup yields CDR1 MGHDK and CDR2 SYGVNS. The chain's CDR3 is CASTLTGSYGYTF. DNA for the CDR3: TGTGCCAGCACCTTAACAGGATCCTATGGCTACACCTTC.

The chain employs TRBV5-1 and TRBJ1-2, with 9 bases aligning to TRBD1. Trimming took 2 bases from V and 13 from J; bases not matched to a gene: 9. Looked up from germline, CDR1 is SGHRS and CDR2 is YFSETQ. The CDR3 spans 13 residues. CDR3 bases: TGCGCCAGCAGCTTCGGGACAGGGCAGATCGGCACCTTC. It translates to CASSFGTGQIGTF. The full variable domain, in which reference TRBV5-1 and TRBJ1-2 provide the parts outside the CDR3, is KAGVTQTPRYLIKTRGQQVTLSCSPISGHRSVSWYQQTPGQGLQFLFEYFSETQRNKGNFPGRFSGRQFSNSRSEMNVSTLELGDSALYLCASSFGTGQIGTFGSGTRLTVV.

This rearrangement joins TRBV18 to TRBJ1-2; D remains ambiguous. The ends were cut back, 5 bases at V and 3 bases at J, with 16 bases in the middle. This CDR3 spans 15 amino acids. Germline CDR1 KGHSH, CDR2 LQKENI. CDR3 protein: CASSERWDGDYGYTF. The DNA of the CDR3 is TGTGCCAGCTCAGAGCGCTGGGATGGGGACTATGGCTACACCTTC.

The V gene is TRBV21-1, the J gene TRBJ2-7. TRBV21-1 is classified as a pseudogene. There are 15 residues in the CDR3. The CDR3 region has the DNA TGTGCCAGCAGACAACGGGGCAGGAGCTCCTACGAGCAGTACTTC. Its translation is CASRQRGRSSYEQYF.

This chain uses TRBV27 with TRBJ1-1; possible D gene TRBD1, 6 bases. V was clipped by 3 bases and J by 0 bases, with 11 bases between them. This CDR3 has 15 amino acids. CDR1 is MNHEY, CDR2 SMNVEV, per germline (reference sequence). For the CDR3, the DNA is TGTGCCAGCAGTTTCACCGGGACATTGAACACTGAAGCTTTCTTT. Translated, it gives CASSFTGTLNTEAFF.

This clone was detected once. The chain carries TRBV18 and TRBJ1-1; TRBD1 is a possible D gene (5 bases). Trimming took 0 bases from V and 0 from J, leaving 11 bases between them. CDR1 is KGHSH, CDR2 LQKENI, per germline. This CDR3 is built from 16 residues. As DNA, the CDR3 is TGTGCCAGCTCACCACCGGTTGGGGGATTGAACACTGAAGCTTTCTTT. It specifies CASSPPVGGLNTEAFF.

This chain connects TRBV21-1 to TRBJ2-1; TRBD2 is the table's D call and was not checked against the DNA. TRBV21-1 is listed as a pseudogene. The CDR3 sequence is 20 residues long. CDR3 sequence reads: CASSKVQPSITSGGPNEQFF. The CDR3, as DNA: TGTGCCAGCAGCAAAGTCCAACCTTCTATAACTAGCGGGGGACCCAATGAGCAGTTCTTC.

The rearrangement uses TRBV29-1 and TRBJ1-1; a weak D match, TRBD1 (6 bases). The germline gives CDR1 SQVTM, CDR2 ANQGSEA. V was trimmed by 6 bases and J by 6 bases, leaving 20 bases between them. This CDR3 is 14 amino acids long. CDR3 bases: TGCAGCGTCCGAAGCAGGGGTCGGATGGCTGAAGCTTTCTTT. Translating gives CSVRSRGRMAEAFF.